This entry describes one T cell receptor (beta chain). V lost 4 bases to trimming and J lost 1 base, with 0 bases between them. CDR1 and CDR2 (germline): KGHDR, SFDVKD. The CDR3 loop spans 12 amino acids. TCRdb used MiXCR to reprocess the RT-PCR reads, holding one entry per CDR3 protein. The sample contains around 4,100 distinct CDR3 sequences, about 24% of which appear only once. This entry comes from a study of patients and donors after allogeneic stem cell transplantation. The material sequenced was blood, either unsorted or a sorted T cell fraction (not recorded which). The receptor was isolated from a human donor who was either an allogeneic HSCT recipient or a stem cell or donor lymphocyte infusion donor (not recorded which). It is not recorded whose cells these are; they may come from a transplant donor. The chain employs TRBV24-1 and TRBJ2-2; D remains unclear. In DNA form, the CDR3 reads TGTGCCACCAGTGAGAACACCGGGGAGCTGTTTTTT. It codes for CATSENTGELFF.